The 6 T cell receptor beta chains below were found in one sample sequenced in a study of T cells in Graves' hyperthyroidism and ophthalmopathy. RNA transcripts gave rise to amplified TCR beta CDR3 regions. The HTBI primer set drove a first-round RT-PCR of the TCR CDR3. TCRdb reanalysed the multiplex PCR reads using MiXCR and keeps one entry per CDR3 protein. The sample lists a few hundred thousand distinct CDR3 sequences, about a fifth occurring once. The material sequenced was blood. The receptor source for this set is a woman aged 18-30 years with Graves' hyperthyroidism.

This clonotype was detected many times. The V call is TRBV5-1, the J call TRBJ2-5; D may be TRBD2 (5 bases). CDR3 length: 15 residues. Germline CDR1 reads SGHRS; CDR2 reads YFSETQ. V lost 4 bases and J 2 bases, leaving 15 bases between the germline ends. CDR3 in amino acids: CASSPLGREQETQYF. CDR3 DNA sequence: TGCGCCAGCAGCCCCCTCGGACGGGAACAAGAGACCCAGTACTTC. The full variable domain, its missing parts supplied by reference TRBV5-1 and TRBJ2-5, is KAGVTQTPRYLIKTRGQQVTLSCSPISGHRSVSWYQQTPGQGLQFLFEYFSETQRNKGNFPGRFSGRQFSNSRSEMNVSTLELGDSALYLCASSPLGREQETQYFGPGTRLLVL.

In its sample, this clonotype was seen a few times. The CDR3 nucleotides read TGTGCCAGCAGTTTAAGTATCGGGAAGACGTACACCGGGGAGCTGTTTTTT. This gives the protein CASSLSIGKTYTGELFF. The genes are TRBV12-3 or TRBV12-4 and TRBJ2-2; perhaps TRBD2 as D (5 bases). This CDR3 is built from 17 residues. Trimming removed 2 bases from V and 3 bases from J, with 16 bases in between.

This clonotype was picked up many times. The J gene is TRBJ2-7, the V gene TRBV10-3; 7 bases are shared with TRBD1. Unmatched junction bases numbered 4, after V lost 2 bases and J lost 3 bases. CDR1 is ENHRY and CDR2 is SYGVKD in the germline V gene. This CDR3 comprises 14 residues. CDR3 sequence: CAISEDRDRYEQYF. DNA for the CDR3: TGTGCCATCAGTGAGGACAGGGACCGCTACGAGCAGTACTTC.

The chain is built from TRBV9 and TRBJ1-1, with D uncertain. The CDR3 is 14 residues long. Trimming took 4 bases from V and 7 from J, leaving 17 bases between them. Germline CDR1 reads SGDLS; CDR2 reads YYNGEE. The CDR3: CASSPRTGRDEAFF. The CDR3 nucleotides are TGTGCCAGCAGCCCAAGGACTGGCCGAGATGAAGCTTTCTTT.

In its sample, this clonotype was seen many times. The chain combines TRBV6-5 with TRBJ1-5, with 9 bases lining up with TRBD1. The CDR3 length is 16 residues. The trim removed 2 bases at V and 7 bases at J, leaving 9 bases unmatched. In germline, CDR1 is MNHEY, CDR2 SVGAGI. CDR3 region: CASSYPGQGLGQPQHF. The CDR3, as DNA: TGTGCCAGCAGTTACCCGGGACAGGGACTAGGGCAGCCCCAGCATTTT.

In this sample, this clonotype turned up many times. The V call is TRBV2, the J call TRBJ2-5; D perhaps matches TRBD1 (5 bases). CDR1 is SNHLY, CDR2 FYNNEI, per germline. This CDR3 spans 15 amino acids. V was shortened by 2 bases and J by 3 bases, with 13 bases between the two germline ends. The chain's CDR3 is CASSESPQVKETQYF. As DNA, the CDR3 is TGTGCCAGCAGTGAATCGCCACAGGTGAAAGAGACCCAGTACTTC.